This T cell receptor (beta chain) was sequenced during a study of T-cell reconstitution after alpha-beta-depleted transplantation in children. CDR1 and CDR2 from the germline V gene are SGHRS and YFSETQ. The CDR3 has 15 residues. With 3 bases clipped from V and 4 bases from J, the junction kept 3 bases outside the gene matches. Ten or more counts support this clonotype. Construction of the TCRbeta library involved unique molecular identifiers. TCRdb re-derived calls from the PCR reads in MiXCR, one entry per CDR3 protein. The sample yields under 450,000 distinct CDR3 sequences, 10% to 15% seen once. The material was PBMCs, obtained from the stem cell graft. The source of this sequence is a human donor who donated a stem cell graft to a child with Fanconi anemia. The genes are TRBV5-1 and TRBJ2-1, with 11 nucleotides matching TRBD2. The CDR3 region is CASSSGTSGYNEQFF. The CDR3 nucleotides are TGCGCCAGCAGCTCCGGGACTAGCGGTTACAATGAGCAGTTCTTC.